This is a list of T cell receptor beta chains from one sample in a study of cytomegalovirus exposure and HLA in healthy donors. Produced via immunoSEQ multiplex PCR; TCRdb's table is partial and in-frame only. The repertoire holds under 200,000 clones, with around four fifths as singletons. Sequenced sample: PBMCs. The receptors were gathered from a woman under 30 in good health and CMV-seronegative. Both conserved end residues are part of each CDR3. D genes are given only for firm matches. Only part of the rows carry a size: once, few, many, or a class if the clone is expanded.

>TRBJ1-1|.|TRBV9|.
CASSVVLSPTEAFF
TGTGCCAGCAGCGTAGTTCTAAGTCCGACAGAAGCTTTCTTT
>TRBJ2-3|TRBD2|TRBV28|.
CASSLRGLSLGTQYF
TGTGCCAGCAGTTTGCGGGGACTATCTCTTGGTACGCAGTATTTT
>TRBJ2-7|TRBD2|TRBV7-3|.
CASSLTLVSGREGEQYF
TGTGCCAGCAGCTTAACGTTGGTGAGCGGGAGGGAGGGCGAGCAGTACTTC
>TRBJ1-1|TRBD1|TRBV7-9|.
CASSRGQGFEAFF
TGTGCCAGCAGCCGGGGACAGGGGTTTGAGGCTTTCTTT
>TRBJ1-1|TRBD1|TRBV6-4|.
CASIPRPGQMNTEAFF
TGTGCCAGCATCCCAAGACCGGGACAGATGAACACTGAAGCTTTCTTT
>TRBJ2-7|TRBD2|TRBV28|.
CASSALTSGDAPAYEQYF
TGTGCCAGCAGTGCCCTGACAAGCGGGGATGCTCCCGCCTACGAGCAGTACTTC
>TRBJ1-2|.|TRBV6-1|.
CASSPTVPDGYTF
TGTGCCAGCAGCCCGACAGTCCCCGATGGCTACACCTTC
>TRBJ2-2|.|TRBV6-6|.
CASSYAGQNTGELFF
TGTGCCAGCAGTTATGCCGGACAAAACACCGGGGAGCTGTTTTTT
>TRBJ2-3|.|TRBV7-9|.
CASSLGGSGADTQYF
TGTGCCAGCAGCTTAGGCGGTTCCGGAGCAGATACGCAGTATTTT
>TRBJ2-1|TRBD2|TRBV28|.
CASSPLAGTSRNEQFF
TGTGCCAGCAGTCCCCTAGCCGGGACTAGTAGGAATGAGCAGTTCTTC
>TRBJ2-2|.|TRBV6-6|.
CASRHGQTTGELFF
TGTGCCAGCAGGCACGGACAGACCACCGGGGAGCTGTTTTTT
>TRBJ2-2|.|TRBV2|.
CASTQEGKWDIGELFF
TGTGCCAGCACCCAGGAGGGGAAGTGGGATATCGGGGAGCTGTTTTTT
>TRBJ2-1|TRBD2|TRBV11-3|.
CASSTGTSGGNEQFF
TGTGCCAGCAGCACCGGGACTAGCGGAGGGAATGAGCAGTTCTTC
>TRBJ2-1|.|TRBV7-3|.
CASSFQGGNEQFF
TGTGCCAGCAGCTTCCAGGGAGGCAATGAGCAGTTCTTC
>TRBJ2-1|TRBD1|TRBV7-8|.
CASSFLRFAGTGVFYEQFF
TGTGCCAGCAGCTTTTTAAGGTTTGCTGGGACAGGGGTCTTTTATGAGCAGTTCTTC
>TRBJ2-7|.|TRBV25-1|.
CASSEYLGGPYEQYF
TGTGCCAGCAGTGAGTATTTAGGGGGACCCTACGAGCAGTACTTC
>TRBJ2-5|TRBD2|TRBV5-1|.
CASSAGVLETQYF
TGCGCCAGCAGCGCGGGAGTGTTAGAGACCCAGTACTTC
>TRBJ2-7|TRBD1|TRBV5-8|.
CASSLGGQGWNEQYF
TGTGCCAGCAGCTTGGGCGGACAGGGGTGGAACGAGCAGTACTTC
>TRBJ2-2|.|TRBV7-3|.
CASSLKSTGGQSPGELFF
TGTGCCAGCAGCTTAAAGTCTACGGGGGGCCAGTCCCCCGGGGAGCTGTTTTTT
>TRBJ2-7|TRBD2|TRBV6-1|.
CASSEADTSGGFYEQYF
TGTGCCAGCAGTGAAGCCGATACTAGCGGGGGTTTCTACGAGCAGTACTTC
>TRBJ2-7|.|TRBV29-1|once
CSVVGLEGTYEQYF
TGCAGCGTTGTTGGTCTTGAGGGAACCTACGAGCAGTACTTC
>TRBJ2-7|TRBD2|TRBV30|.
CAWAPLAGGYEQYF
TGTGCCTGGGCCCCCCTAGCGGGAGGTTACGAGCAGTACTTC
>TRBJ2-7|TRBD2|TRBV28|.
CASSTLAGGPLDEQYF
TGTGCCAGCAGTACCTTAGCGGGAGGGCCTCTCGACGAGCAGTACTTC
>TRBJ1-6|.|TRBV10-3|.
CAISVTEYSYNSPLHF
TGTGCCATCAGTGTAACTGAGTACTCCTATAATTCACCCCTCCACTTT
>TRBJ2-3|.|TRBV25-1|once
CASTDQGGGDTQYF
TGTGCCAGCACCGACCAGGGGGGTGGAGATACGCAGTATTTT
>TRBJ2-4|.|TRBV27|.
CASSSPQGAKNIQYF
TGTGCCAGCAGTTCCCCTCAGGGGGCCAAAAACATTCAGTACTTC
>TRBJ1-2|.|TRBV13|.
CASSFGTSSNYGYTF
TGTGCCAGCAGCTTTGGGACATCTTCTAACTATGGCTACACCTTC
>TRBJ2-1|.|TRBV18|.
CASSPPGAGNNEQFF
TGTGCCAGCTCACCACCGGGGGCAGGAAACAATGAGCAGTTCTTC
>TRBJ2-7|TRBD2|TRBV28|few
CASSLAGVLYEQYF
TGTGCCAGCAGTTTAGCGGGAGTGCTCTACGAGCAGTACTTC
>TRBJ1-2|.|TRBV19|.
CASSPWRRLNYGYTF
TGTGCCAGTAGCCCATGGAGGAGACTGAACTATGGCTACACCTTC
>TRBJ2-3|TRBD1|TRBV5-1|few
CASSKGQGITDTQYF
TGCGCCAGCAGCAAGGGACAGGGTATCACAGATACGCAGTATTTT
>TRBJ2-2|.|TRBV7-9|.
CASRGQGITGELFF
TGTGCCAGCCGCGGGCAGGGGATCACCGGGGAGCTGTTTTTT
>TRBJ1-2|.|TRBV28|.
CASSKQGANYGYTF
TGTGCCAGCAGCAAACAGGGAGCTAACTATGGCTACACCTTC
>TRBJ2-3|.|TRBV5-1|.
CASRPGSEYF
TGCGCCAGCCGACCAGGGTCTGAGTATTTT
>TRBJ2-2|TRBD2|TRBV14|.
CASSQVLGLAGRTGELFF
TGTGCCAGCAGCCAAGTACTGGGACTAGCGGGGAGAACCGGGGAGCTGTTTTTT
>TRBJ1-4|TRBD1|TRBV6-1|.
CASSPGQGFEKLFF
TGTGCCAGCAGCCCGGGACAGGGGTTTGAAAAACTGTTTTTT
>TRBJ2-5|.|TRBV9|.
CASSVFGGEAETQYF
TGTGCCAGCAGCGTATTTGGCGGGGAGGCGGAGACCCAGTACTTC
>TRBJ2-3|.|TRBV4-1|once
CASSQGYQREGGDTQYF
TGCGCCAGCAGCCAAGGGTACCAGCGGGAAGGGGGAGATACGCAGTATTTT
>TRBJ2-7|TRBD1|TRBV7-9|.
CASSLGPGQNYEQYF
TGTGCCAGCAGCCTGGGCCCGGGACAGAACTACGAGCAGTACTTC
>TRBJ2-1|TRBD2|TRBV13|.
CASSRTTGTSGRDVYNEQFF
TGTGCCAGCAGCAGAACAACCGGGACTAGCGGGAGGGATGTCTACAATGAGCAGTTCTTC
>TRBJ1-1|TRBD1|TRBV28|.
CASRKQGEPLEAFF
TGTGCCAGCAGGAAACAGGGGGAGCCCCTTGAAGCTTTCTTT
>TRBJ2-7|TRBD2|TRBV29-1|.
CSVQTSEPYEQYF
TGCAGCGTTCAGACTAGCGAACCCTACGAGCAGTACTTC
>TRBJ1-5|.|TRBV2|.
CASSVGDRGNQPQHF
TGTGCCAGCAGTGTAGGCGATAGGGGGAATCAGCCCCAGCATTTT
>TRBJ2-7|.|TRBV5-4|.
CASSLVQGAYEQYF
TGTGCCAGCAGCTTGGTGCAGGGTGCCTACGAGCAGTACTTC
>TRBJ1-5|.|TRBV19|.
CASTGFWNQPQHF
TGTGCCAGTACGGGGTTTTGGAATCAGCCCCAGCATTTT
>TRBJ1-1|.|TRBV5-5|.
CASSFSRVTEAFF
TGTGCCAGCAGCTTTTCCCGGGTAACTGAAGCTTTCTTT
>TRBJ1-1|.|TRBV5-1|.
CASSFLLQGLNTEAFF
TGCGCCAGCAGCTTCCTCTTACAGGGATTGAACACTGAAGCTTTCTTT
>TRBJ2-1|TRBD2|TRBV11-3|.
CASSLGLAGVYNEQFF
TGTGCCAGCAGCTTAGGACTAGCGGGGGTCTACAATGAGCAGTTCTTC
>TRBJ1-2|.|TRBV6-5|.
CASGQNYGYTF
TGTGCCAGCGGGCAGAACTATGGCTACACCTTC
>TRBJ2-1|TRBD1|TRBV28|.
CASSSLTGGGNEQFF
TGTGCCAGCAGCTCTCTGACAGGGGGTGGAAATGAGCAGTTCTTC
>TRBJ2-2|TRBD1|TRBV10-1|.
CASSGGTGGTGELFF
TGCGCCAGCAGTGGGGGGACAGGTGGCACCGGGGAGCTGTTTTTT
>TRBJ2-5|.|TRBV29-1|.
CSVDPPRYSQETQYF
TGCAGCGTTGATCCCCCCAGGTACAGCCAAGAGACCCAGTACTTC
>TRBJ1-1|TRBD1|TRBV29-1|.
CSVHNPGTEGTEAFF
TGCAGCGTTCACAATCCCGGGACAGAGGGCACTGAAGCTTTCTTT
>TRBJ1-1|.|TRBV6-5|once
CASSYSGGHHTEAFF
TGTGCCAGCAGTTACTCTGGGGGACACCATACTGAAGCTTTCTTT
>TRBJ2-6|.|TRBV11-2|once
CASSSLSGPGANVLTF
TGTGCCAGCAGCTCCTTGAGTGGTCCTGGGGCCAACGTCCTGACTTTC
>TRBJ1-5|.|TRBV6-1|few
CASSEFVAGANQPQHF
TGTGCCAGCAGTGAATTTGTCGCGGGGGCCAATCAGCCCCAGCATTTT
>TRBJ2-1|.|TRBV18|few
CASSLTGTDRGGEQFF
TGTGCCAGCTCACTAACCGGGACTGACAGAGGTGGTGAGCAGTTCTTC